In this sample, the clone carrying this TCR beta chain turned up many times. Its matching antigen is unknown. This sample was included in a study of T cells in Graves' hyperthyroidism and ophthalmopathy. Overall study: Blood from the periphery was taken at initial diagnosis, before any treatment.

Stable Graves' hyperthyroidism meant no ophthalmopathy progression within 18 months. Study-wide results and limits: Most expanded thyroid clonotypes above 0.001 also appeared in blood. Stable hyperthyroidism was told apart from ophthalmopathy by a model built on 13 V-J features.

Looked up from germline, CDR1 is MNHEY and CDR2 is SVGEGT. V lost 2 bases and J 0 bases, leaving 5 bases between the germline ends. The CDR3 spans 15 residues. Amplification yielded TCR beta CDR3 regions, with RNA transcripts as the source. The study used the HTBI primer set for a first-round RT-PCR of the TCR CDR3. Via MiXCR, TCRdb re-called the multiplex PCR reads, giving one row per CDR3 protein. The table shows fewer than 250,000 distinct CDR3 sequences, with 17% occurring only once. The TCR comes from a man aged 50-60 years with Graves' hyperthyroidism. The specimen was blood. The V call is TRBV6-2 or TRBV6-3, the J call TRBJ2-6; D may match TRBD1 or TRBD2 (5 bases each). CDR3 in amino acids: CASSYGTSGANVLTF. The CDR3 DNA reads TGTGCCAGCAGTTACGGGACCTCTGGGGCCAACGTCCTGACTTTC.